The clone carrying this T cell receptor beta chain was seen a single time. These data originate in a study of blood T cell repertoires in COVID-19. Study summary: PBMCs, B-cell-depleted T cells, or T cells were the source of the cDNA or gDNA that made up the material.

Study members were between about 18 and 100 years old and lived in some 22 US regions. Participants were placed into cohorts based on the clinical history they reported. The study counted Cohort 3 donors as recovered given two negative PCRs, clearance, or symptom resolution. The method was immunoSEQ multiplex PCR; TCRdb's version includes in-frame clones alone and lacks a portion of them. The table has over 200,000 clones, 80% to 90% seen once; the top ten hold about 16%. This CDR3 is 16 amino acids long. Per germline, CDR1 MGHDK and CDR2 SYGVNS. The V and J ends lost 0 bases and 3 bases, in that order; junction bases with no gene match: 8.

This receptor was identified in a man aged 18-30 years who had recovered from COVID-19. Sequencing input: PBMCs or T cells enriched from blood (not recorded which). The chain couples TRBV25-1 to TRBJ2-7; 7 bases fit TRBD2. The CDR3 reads CASSEYEASGRYEQYF. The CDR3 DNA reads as TGTGCCAGCAGTGAATATGAGGCTAGCGGTCGCTACGAGCAGTACTTC.